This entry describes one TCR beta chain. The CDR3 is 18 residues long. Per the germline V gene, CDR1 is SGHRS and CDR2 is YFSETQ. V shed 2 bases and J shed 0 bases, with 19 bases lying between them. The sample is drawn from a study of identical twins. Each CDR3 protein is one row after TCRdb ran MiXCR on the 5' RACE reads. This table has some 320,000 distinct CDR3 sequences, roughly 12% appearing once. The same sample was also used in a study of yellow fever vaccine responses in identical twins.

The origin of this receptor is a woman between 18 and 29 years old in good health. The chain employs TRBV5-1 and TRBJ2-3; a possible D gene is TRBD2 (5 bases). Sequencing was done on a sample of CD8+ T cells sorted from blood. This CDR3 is CASSFPVSSPPSTDTQYF. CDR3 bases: TGCGCCAGCAGCTTTCCCGTTTCTAGCCCCCCTAGCACAGATACGCAGTATTTT.